This T cell receptor (beta chain) was captured in a study of monozygotic twins with inflammatory bowel disease. This CDR3 region has 16 residues. Per germline, CDR1 SGHTA and CDR2 FQGNSA. About this clonotype itself: Antigen: not known.

Points from the study as a whole: It was not supported that a single strong signal or clonotype was associated with IBD. Separate T cell subtypes could not be resolved from one another.

From its re-call of the 5' RACE reads, TCRdb lists each CDR3 protein once, without DNA. Reported are approximately 300,000 distinct CDR3 sequences; the ten largest clones contain 5.6%. Sequences were obtained from blood. This TCR was recovered from a human donor with ulcerative colitis or Crohn's disease, or a healthy co-twin of an affected twin (not recorded which). The chain is built from TRBV7-2 and TRBJ1-6; the D gene TCRdb calls, TRBD1, cannot be checked with no DNA. The CDR3 loop is CASSFSGTTNNSPLHF.